This record concerns one T cell receptor (beta chain) sequence. Profiled with immunoSEQ multiplex PCR; TCRdb holds only in-frame clones, not every one. The sample contains approximately 88,000 clones, roughly nine tenths of which appear only once. This sample is part of a study of T cell responses to AZD1222 COVID-19 vaccine. Germline V CDR1 and CDR2: MDHEN, SYDVKM. V was cut by 6 bases and J by 4 bases, with 9 bases left in between. There are 12 residues in the CDR3. The sequencing here drew on peripheral blood, taken on day 0 of AZD1222 vaccination. The chain couples TRBV28 to TRBJ1-2; D unresolved. The sequence derives from an adult in good health. The CDR3 nucleotides are TGTGCCAGCAGGGCCTCAGGCTATGGCTACACCTTC. It is translated as CASRASGYGYTF.